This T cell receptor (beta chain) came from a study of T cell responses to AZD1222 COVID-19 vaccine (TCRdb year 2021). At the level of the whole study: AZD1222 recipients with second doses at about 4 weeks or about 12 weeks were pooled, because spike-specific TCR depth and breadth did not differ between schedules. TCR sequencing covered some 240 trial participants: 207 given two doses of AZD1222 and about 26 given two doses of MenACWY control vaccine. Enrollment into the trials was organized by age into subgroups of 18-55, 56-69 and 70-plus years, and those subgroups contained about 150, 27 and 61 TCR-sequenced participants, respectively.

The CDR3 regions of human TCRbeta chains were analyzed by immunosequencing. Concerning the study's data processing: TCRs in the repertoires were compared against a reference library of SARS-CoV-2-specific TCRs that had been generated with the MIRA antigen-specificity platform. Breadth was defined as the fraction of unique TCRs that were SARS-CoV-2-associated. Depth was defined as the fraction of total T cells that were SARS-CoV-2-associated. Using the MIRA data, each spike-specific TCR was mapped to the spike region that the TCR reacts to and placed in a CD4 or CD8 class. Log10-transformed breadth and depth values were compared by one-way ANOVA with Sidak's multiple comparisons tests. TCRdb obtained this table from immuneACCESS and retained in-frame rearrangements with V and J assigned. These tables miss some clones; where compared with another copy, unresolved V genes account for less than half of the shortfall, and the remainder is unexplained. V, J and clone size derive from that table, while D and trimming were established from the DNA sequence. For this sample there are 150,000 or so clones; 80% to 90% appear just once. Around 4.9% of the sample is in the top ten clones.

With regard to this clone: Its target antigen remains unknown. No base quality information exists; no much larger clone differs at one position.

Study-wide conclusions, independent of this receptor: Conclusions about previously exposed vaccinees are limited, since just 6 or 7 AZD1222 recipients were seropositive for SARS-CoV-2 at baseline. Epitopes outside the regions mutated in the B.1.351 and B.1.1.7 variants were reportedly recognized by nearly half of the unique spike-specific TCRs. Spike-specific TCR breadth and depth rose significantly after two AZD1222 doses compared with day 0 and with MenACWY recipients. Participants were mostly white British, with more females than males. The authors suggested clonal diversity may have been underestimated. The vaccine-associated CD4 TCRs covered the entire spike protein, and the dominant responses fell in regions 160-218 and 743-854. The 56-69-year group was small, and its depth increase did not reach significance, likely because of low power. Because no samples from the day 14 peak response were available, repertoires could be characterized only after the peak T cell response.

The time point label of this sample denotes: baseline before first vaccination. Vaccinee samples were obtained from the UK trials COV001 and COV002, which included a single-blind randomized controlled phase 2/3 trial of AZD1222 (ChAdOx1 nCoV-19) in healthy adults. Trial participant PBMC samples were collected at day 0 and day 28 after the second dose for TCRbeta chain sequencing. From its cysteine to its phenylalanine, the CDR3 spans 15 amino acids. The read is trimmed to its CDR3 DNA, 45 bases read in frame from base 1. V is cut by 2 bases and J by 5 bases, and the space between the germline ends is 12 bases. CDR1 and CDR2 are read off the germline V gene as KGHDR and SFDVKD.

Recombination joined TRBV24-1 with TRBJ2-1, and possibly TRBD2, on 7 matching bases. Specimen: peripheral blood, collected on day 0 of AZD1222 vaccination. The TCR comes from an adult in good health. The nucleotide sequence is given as TGTGCCACCAGTGATTCAAGGGGGGGAGACAATGAGCAGTTCTTC. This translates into CATSDSRGGDNEQFF.